These 9 T cell receptor beta chains came from one sample sequenced in a study of cytomegalovirus exposure and HLA in healthy donors. The PCR made use of 60 Vbeta and 13 Jbeta primers. The table came from immunoSEQ multiplex PCR; TCRdb's copy has only in-frame clones and leaves some out. Of 100,000 to 150,000 clones in the sample, approximately 80% are singletons; the top ten hold approximately 2.8%. Sequenced sample: PBMCs. The receptor set was obtained from a boy aged 2 to 9 in good health and CMV-seronegative.

This sequence joins TRBV10-3 and TRBJ1-5; D possibly corresponds to TRBD1 (5 bases). This CDR3 comprises 13 residues. The V and J ends lost 6 bases and 3 bases respectively, with 9 bases between them. Germline V CDR1 and CDR2: ENHRY, SYGVKD. The CDR3 DNA reads as TGTGCCATCAGGAGGGACTTCAATCAGCCCCAGCATTTT. Translated, it gives CAIRRDFNQPQHF.

The V and J genes are TRBV9 and TRBJ1-2, with D possibly being TRBD1 (6 bases). CDR1 is SGDLS and CDR2 is YYNGEE in the germline V gene. There are 13 residues in the CDR3. The ends were cut back, 4 bases at V and 7 bases at J, with 14 bases in the middle. CDR3 DNA: TGTGCCAGCAGCACAGACGACAGGAGTGGCTACACCTTC. Its protein is CASSTDDRSGYTF.

This clone was counted a single time. The chain is built from TRBV5-1 and TRBJ2-1; 12 bases map to TRBD2. Germline-derived CDR1 and CDR2 are SGHRS and YFSETQ. CDR3 length: 18 amino acids. With 3 bases clipped from V and 2 bases from J, the junction kept 9 bases outside the gene matches. This CDR3 is CASSSNPGLAGTYNEQFF. For the CDR3, the DNA is TGCGCCAGCAGCTCCAATCCCGGACTAGCGGGAACCTACAATGAGCAGTTCTTC.

The CDR3 reads CASSQLAGYNEQFF. As DNA, the CDR3 is TGTGCCAGCAGCCAACTAGCGGGATACAATGAGCAGTTCTTC. The chain uses TRBV2 and TRBJ2-1, with 10 positions matching TRBD2. With V trimmed by 6 bases and J by 4 bases, 3 bases remained unmatched. The CDR3 runs 14 residues. Germline-derived CDR1 and CDR2 are SNHLY and FYNNEI.

This chain uses TRBV9 with TRBJ1-2; D is undetermined. This CDR3 has 14 residues. The V end lost 4 bases, the J end lost 4 bases, and 14 bases lay between the germline ends. Germline-derived CDR1 and CDR2 are SGDLS and YYNGEE. CDR3 bases: TGTGCCAGCAGCAACCGCGGGGTGGTCTATGGCTACACCTTC. This gives the protein CASSNRGVVYGYTF.

The genes are TRBV18 and TRBJ1-2, with TRBD1 as a possible D gene (5 bases). Germline CDR1 and CDR2: KGHSH and LQKENI. The CDR3 spans 17 residues. V lost 2 bases to trimming and J lost 3 bases, with 19 bases between them. In DNA form, the CDR3 reads TGTGCCAGCTCACCATGGTGGAGGGGAAGAGGCGACTATGGCTACACCTTC. It translates to CASSPWWRGRGDYGYTF.

This rearrangement joins TRBV6-6 to TRBJ1-1, with TRBD1 matching over 7 bases. The CDR3 is 12 amino acids. The germline gives CDR1 MNHNY, CDR2 SVGAGI (reference sequence). Trimming cost V 5 bases and J 7 bases; bases outside gene matches: 4. CDR3 DNA: TGTGCCAGCAGTGGGGACAGTCTTGAAGCTTTCTTT. Amino acid sequence: CASSGDSLEAFF.

The chain carries TRBV7-6 and TRBJ1-1; D gene uncertain. Germline CDR1 and CDR2: SGHVS and FNYEAQ. The CDR3 length is 16 residues. V shed 1 base and J shed 1 base, with 13 bases lying between them. CDR3 nucleotide sequence: TGTGCCAGCAGCTTAGACCCGGGTCGGGAGAACACTGAAGCTTTCTTT. It codes for CASSLDPGRENTEAFF.

J is TRBJ1-1 and V is TRBV5-1; 8 nucleotides line up with TRBD1. J was trimmed by 8 bases and V by 3 bases; bases with no gene match: 3. Germline values: CDR1 SGHRS, CDR2 YFSETQ. The CDR3 runs to 12 residues. The DNA of the CDR3 is TGCGCCAGCAGCTGGACAGGGCCGGAAGCTTTCTTT. Protein product: CASSWTGPEAFF.